Each of the 17 T cell receptor beta chains below was sequenced from the same sample in a study of T cell responses to AZD1222 COVID-19 vaccine. TCRdb's copy holds only in-frame clones and misses some; the assay was immunoSEQ multiplex PCR. The profile shows some 150,000 clones, around 90% of them singletons. The source material was peripheral blood, sampled 28 days after the second AZD1222 dose. These TCRs come from an adult who received the AZD1222 COVID-19 vaccine.

This sequence joins TRBV19 and TRBJ1-5; TRBD1 might be the D (6 bases). V was trimmed by 10 bases and J by 3 bases, leaving 19 bases between them. This CDR3 spans 15 amino acids. Germline CDR1 reads LNHDA; CDR2 reads SQIVND (reference sequence). Written as DNA, the CDR3 is TGTGCCACCGTCCGGGAAGGGGGAGTCAATCAGCCCCAGCATTTT. Translating gives CATVREGGVNQPQHF. Full variable domain (remainder filled in from reference TRBV19 and TRBJ1-5): DGGITQSPKYLFRKEGQNVTLSCEQNLNHDAMYWYRQDPGQGLRLIYYSQIVNDFQKGDIAEGYSVSREKKESFPLTVTSAQKNPTAFYLCATVREGGVNQPQHFGDGTRLSIL.

The rearrangement uses TRBV23-1 and TRBJ2-2; TRBD1 matches 8 bases. TRBV23-1 is reported as an ORF; its role is uncertain. After removal of 0 bases from V and 6 bases from J, the junction contained 9 bases not matched to a gene. This CDR3 has 17 residues. For the CDR3, the DNA is TGCGCCAGCAGTCAATCGATGGACAGGGAGTTCGCCGGGGAGCTGTTTTTT. Its protein is CASSQSMDREFAGELFF.

The J gene is TRBJ2-7, the V gene TRBV12-3 or TRBV12-4, with D maybe TRBD2 (6 bases). Trimming stripped 7 bases from V and 7 bases from J, with 14 bases between. The CDR3 is made up of 12 amino acids. CDR3 bases: TGTGCCAGCACGAGCGGGCCCGAGGAGCAGTACTTC. Translating it yields CASTSGPEEQYF.

V is TRBV21-1 and J is TRBJ1-5. TRBV21-1 is designated a pseudogene. The CDR3 is made up of 11 amino acids. The CDR3 spells CASSPQIAQHF. The CDR3 region has the DNA TGTGCCAGCAGCCCCCAAATCGCCCAGCATTTT.

The V call is TRBV6-1, the J call TRBJ2-7; no firm D call. The CDR3 totals 15 residues. Trimming took off 3 bases at V and 3 bases at J, with 15 bases between the two ends. CDR1 MNHNS and CDR2 SASEGT come from the germline V gene. The CDR3 loop reads CASSEIISHNYEQYF. The CDR3 DNA follows: TGTGCCAGCAGTGAGATCATATCTCACAACTACGAGCAGTACTTC.

The V gene is TRBV5-4, the J gene TRBJ2-3; a weak D match, TRBD2 (6 bases). The germline V gene has CDR1 SGHNT and CDR2 YYREEE (reference sequence). The CDR3 totals 16 residues. V dropped 4 bases and J dropped 1 base, with 16 bases sitting between them. The CDR3 sequence: CASSTGGLPGTDTQYF. CDR3 in DNA: TGTGCCAGCAGCACAGGCGGACTACCGGGCACAGATACGCAGTATTTT.

The V gene is TRBV12-5, the J gene TRBJ1-6; no firm D call. The germline gives CDR1 LGHNT, CDR2 FRNRAP. This CDR3 is built from 15 residues. V lost 1 base to trimming and J lost 10 bases, with 14 bases between them. CDR3 coding DNA: TGTGCTAGTGGTTTGGCGCTAGGGAACGGATCACCCCTCCACTTT. This translates into CASGLALGNGSPLHF.

V gene TRBV2 combines with J gene TRBJ2-5; D gene unclear. With 5 bases removed from V and 5 bases from J, the gap between germline ends came to 6 bases. The CDR3 loop spans 11 amino acids. Germline V gene lookup returns CDR1 SNHLY and CDR2 FYNNEI. CDR3: CASSIQETQYF. In DNA, the CDR3 is TGTGCCAGCAGTATACAGGAGACCCAGTACTTC. Full variable domain (outside the CDR3, taken from reference TRBV2 and TRBJ2-5): EPEVTQTPSHQVTQMGQEVILRCVPISNHLYFYWYRQILGQKVEFLVSFYNNEISEKSEIFDDQFSVERPDGSNFTLKIRSTKLEDSAMYFCASSIQETQYFGPGTRLLVL.

J is TRBJ2-2 and V is TRBV19, with D perhaps matching TRBD1 (6 bases). Germline CDR1 is LNHDA and CDR2 is SQIVND (reference sequence). V dropped 10 bases and J dropped 1 base, with 13 bases sitting between them. This CDR3 spans 14 amino acids. DNA of the CDR3: TGTGCCACCTCCGGGACACGGAACACCGGGGAGCTGTTTTTT. Translation gives CATSGTRNTGELFF. Combining the CDR3 with reference TRBV19 and TRBJ2-2 gives the whole variable domain DGGITQSPKYLFRKEGQNVTLSCEQNLNHDAMYWYRQDPGQGLRLIYYSQIVNDFQKGDIAEGYSVSREKKESFPLTVTSAQKNPTAFYLCATSGTRNTGELFFGEGSRLTVL.

In this sample, this clone turned up once. The CDR3 DNA follows: TGTGCCAGCAGCAAACGACATAGCCGCAATCAGCCCCAGCATTTT. It yields the protein CASSKRHSRNQPQHF. V gene TRBV21-1 combines with J gene TRBJ1-5. TRBV21-1 is described as a pseudogene. This CDR3 region has 15 residues.

The sample holds one count of this clone. The chain recombines TRBV2 with TRBJ1-4, with D perhaps TRBD1 (5 bases). Germline lookup yields CDR1 SNHLY and CDR2 FYNNEI. The CDR3 totals 13 residues. V was clipped by 7 bases and J by 4 bases, with 10 bases between them. CDR3 DNA sequence: TGTGCCAGCACACAGGCAGATAATGAAAAACTGTTTTTT. It codes for CASTQADNEKLFF.

The gene calls are TRBV30 and TRBJ2-2; the D is unclear. The CDR3 extends over 11 amino acids. Between the trimmed V and J ends, which lost 0 bases and 6 bases, there was a span of 2 bases. Germline V gene data show CDR1 as GTSNPN and CDR2 as SVGIG (reference sequence). The CDR3, as DNA: TGTGCCTGGAGTGTGCCCGGGGAGCTGTTTTTT. It specifies CAWSVPGELFF.

This clone was seen a few times. This chain connects TRBV5-1 to TRBJ1-6; D unresolved. V lost 4 bases to trimming and J lost 8 bases, with 19 bases between them. Germline CDR1 is SGHRS and CDR2 is YFSETQ. The CDR3 consists of 16 residues. This CDR3 reads CASSPGGWGTDSPLHF. CDR3 DNA sequence: TGCGCCAGCAGCCCCGGCGGGTGGGGAACCGATTCACCCCTCCACTTT. The entire variable domain, with the rest obtained from reference TRBV5-1 and TRBJ1-6, is as follows: KAGVTQTPRYLIKTRGQQVTLSCSPISGHRSVSWYQQTPGQGLQFLFEYFSETQRNKGNFPGRFSGRQFSNSRSEMNVSTLELGDSALYLCASSPGGWGTDSPLHFGNGTRLTVT.

The sample holds one count of this clone. The chain is built from TRBV4-2 and TRBJ2-3, with a tentative D call TRBD2 (5 bases). The V gene's germline CDR1 is LGHNA and CDR2 YNFKEQ. Trimming removed 1 base from V and 2 bases from J, with 13 bases in between. The CDR3 extends over 16 amino acids. This CDR3 reads CASSQVTTILTDTQYF. CDR3 in DNA: TGTGCCAGCAGCCAAGTCACGACTATCCTCACAGATACGCAGTATTTT.

The gene calls are TRBV24-1 and TRBJ1-5; D is uncertain. The CDR3 has 14 residues. V gave up 10 bases and J gave up 2 bases, with 14 bases separating them. In germline, CDR1 is KGHDR, CDR2 SFDVKD. CDR3 region: CATTENLGNQPQHF. The DNA of the CDR3 is TGTGCCACTACCGAGAATTTAGGCAATCAGCCCCAGCATTTT.

This clone was detected only once. This chain uses TRBV27 with TRBJ2-1; D is possibly TRBD1 (6 bases). Germline V gene data show CDR1 as MNHEY and CDR2 as SMNVEV (reference sequence). With 0 bases removed from V and 7 bases from J, the gap between germline ends came to 7 bases. This CDR3 spans 13 amino acids. The CDR3 here is CASSLSRGNEQFF. The CDR3 coding sequence is TGTGCCAGCAGTTTATCCAGGGGTAATGAGCAGTTCTTC.

This clone was seen just once. This chain connects TRBV3-1 (or the pseudogene TRBV3-2) to TRBJ2-1, with TRBD1 as a possible D gene (6 bases). The V and J ends lost 5 bases and 5 bases respectively, with 10 bases between them. Germline values: CDR1 LGHDT, CDR2 YNNKEL (reference sequence). This CDR3 region has 13 residues. The CDR3 nucleotides read TGTGCCAGCAGCTTCCGGACAGACAATGAGCAGTTCTTC. This translates into CASSFRTDNEQFF.